Listed below are T cell receptor beta chains from one sample, sequenced in a study of T cell responses to AZD1222 COVID-19 vaccine. Clones were read by immunoSEQ multiplex PCR, and TCRdb kept only the in-frame ones, dropping some. The sample yields around 97,000 clones, approximately 88% seen once. Material: peripheral blood, obtained on day 0 of AZD1222 vaccination. The receptors originated from an adult in good health. CDR3s include the opening cysteine and the closing phenylalanine or tryptophan. The D gene is left open where the match is weak. A clone size is listed for some rows: how often the clone was seen (once, few, many), or a class if it is expanded.

d_call	v_call	j_call	clone_size	cdr3_nt	cdr3_aa
TRBD1	TRBV5-4	TRBJ2-6	once	TGTGCCAGCAGCTTGGACGGGACAGTCGGCTCTGGGGCCAACGTCCTGACTTTC	CASSLDGTVGSGANVLTF
TRBD2	TRBV27	TRBJ2-1	once	TGTGCCAGCAGTTTATCGGTAGCGGGAGGTTATGAGCAGTTCTTC	CASSLSVAGGYEQFF
-	TRBV28	TRBJ1-2	-	TGTGCCAGCAGTTACAGGACCTTGGGCTATGGCTACACCTTC	CASSYRTLGYGYTF
-	TRBV7-4	TRBJ2-7	-	TGTGCCAGCAGCCCGCGGGACACCTCCTACGAGCAGTACTTC	CASSPRDTSYEQYF
TRBD1	TRBV11-2	TRBJ2-3	-	TGTGCCAGCAACTTACGAACAGGGGTAGGGGGAGATACGCAGTATTTT	CASNLRTGVGGDTQYF
-	TRBV7-2	TRBJ2-3	-	TGTGCCAGCAGCCCCCGACCGAAGTTGCCGCAGTATTTT	CASSPRPKLPQYF
-	TRBV6-5	TRBJ2-7	-	TGTGCCAGCAGTTACTCGAATCTTCCGGTCCAGGAACAGCAGTACTTC	CASSYSNLPVQEQQYF
-	TRBV6-1	TRBJ1-3	-	TGTGCCAGCAGTGAAGTGGGCGGGAGCTCTGGAAACACCATATATTTT	CASSEVGGSSGNTIYF
-	TRBV2	TRBJ2-2	-	TGTGCCAGCACCTTGACAGCTACCGGGGAGCTGTTTTTT	CASTLTATGELFF
-	TRBV18	TRBJ1-1	-	TGTGCCAGCTCACCACTTGGATATATGGACACTGAAGCTTTCTTT	CASSPLGYMDTEAFF
-	TRBV18	TRBJ2-7	-	TGTGCCAGCTCACGACAAGGCGAGCAGTACTTC	CASSRQGEQYF
-	TRBV6-5	TRBJ2-7	-	TGTGCCAGCAGTTACTCGACTCCAGACTACGAGCAGTACTTC	CASSYSTPDYEQYF
TRBD1	TRBV6-5	TRBJ1-4	-	TGTGCCAGCAGGAGACAGGGGGGTAATGAAAAACTGTTTTTT	CASRRQGGNEKLFF
-	TRBV7-2	TRBJ2-4	-	TGTGCCAGCAGCCAGCCGGGGTACCGTGGAAACATTCAGTACTTC	CASSQPGYRGNIQYF
TRBD2	TRBV7-2	TRBJ2-7	-	TGTGCCAGCAGCTTAGGCGGGGGGACCTACGAGCAGTACTTC	CASSLGGGTYEQYF
TRBD1	TRBV28	TRBJ1-1	-	TGTGCCAGCAGTGTATCCGGGACAGATCACACTGAAGCTTTCTTT	CASSVSGTDHTEAFF
-	TRBV30	TRBJ2-7	few	TGTGCCTGGAGTATTACATACGAGCAGTACTTC	CAWSITYEQYF
-	TRBV14	TRBJ1-2	once	TGTGCCAGCAGCCAAGATTCTGGCCCGACGAGGGTCTACACCTTC	CASSQDSGPTRVYTF
-	TRBV19	TRBJ2-4	-	TGTGCCAGTAGCACCCCCCGCCTGGGGGACGGGAAAAACATTCAGTACTTC	CASSTPRLGDGKNIQYF
TRBD1	TRBV9	TRBJ1-2	few	TGTGCCAGCAGCGTATGGACAGGGTATGGCTACACCTTC	CASSVWTGYGYTF
-	TRBV6-5	TRBJ1-1	once	TGTGCCAGCAGTTACAGGAACACTGAAGCTTTCTTT	CASSYRNTEAFF
-	TRBV28	TRBJ1-1	-	TGTGCCAGCAGCCTCGTTAACGTGGGATTTAAAGCTTTCTTT	CASSLVNVGFKAFF
-	TRBV29-1	TRBJ1-2	-	TGCAGCGTTGAAGGGTTAGCGGGGCCCTATGGCTACACCTTC	CSVEGLAGPYGYTF
TRBD1	TRBV15	TRBJ2-3	-	TGTGCCACCAGCAGAGGACAGGGGGCGGCAGATACGCAGTATTTT	CATSRGQGAADTQYF
-	TRBV7-9	TRBJ2-7	-	TGTGCCAGCCAGTATGCGGTCTCCTACGAGCAGTACTTC	CASQYAVSYEQYF
-	TRBV5-4	TRBJ1-5	-	TGTGCCAGCAGCTTGGCCGGCGGCGGGCCCCAGCATTTT	CASSLAGGGPQHF
-	TRBV6-6	TRBJ1-4	-	TGTGCCAGCAGTTACTGGCTGAGGGATGAAAAACTGTTTTTT	CASSYWLRDEKLFF
-	TRBV6-5	TRBJ1-6	-	TGTGCCAGCAGTTACGGGCAGCTACATAATTCACCCCTCCACTTT	CASSYGQLHNSPLHF
TRBD1	TRBV28	TRBJ2-2	-	TGTGCCACAAAGGGGGCAGGGTTTATCATAGGGGAGCTGTTTTTT	CATKGAGFIIGELFF
-	TRBV6-1	TRBJ2-3	-	TGTGCCAGCAGTGAGTGGCCAGATACGCAGTATTTT	CASSEWPDTQYF